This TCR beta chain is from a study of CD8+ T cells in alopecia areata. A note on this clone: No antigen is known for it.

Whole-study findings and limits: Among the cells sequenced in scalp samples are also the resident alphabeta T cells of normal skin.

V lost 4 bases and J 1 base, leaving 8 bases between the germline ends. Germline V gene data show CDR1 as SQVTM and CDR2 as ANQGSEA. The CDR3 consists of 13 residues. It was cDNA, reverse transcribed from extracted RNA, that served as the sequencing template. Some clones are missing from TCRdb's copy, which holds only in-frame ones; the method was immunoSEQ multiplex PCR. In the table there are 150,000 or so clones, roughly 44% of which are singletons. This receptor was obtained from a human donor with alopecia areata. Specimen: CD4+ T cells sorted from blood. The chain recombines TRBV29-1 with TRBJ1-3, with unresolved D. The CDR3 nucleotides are TGCAGCGTTGTCGTACAGTCTGGAAACACCATATATTTT. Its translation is CSVVVQSGNTIYF. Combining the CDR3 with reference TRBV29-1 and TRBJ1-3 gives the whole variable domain SAVISQKPSRDICQRGTSLTIQCQVDSQVTMMFWYRQQPGQSLTLIATANQGSEATYESGFVIDKFPISRPNLTFSTLTVSNMSPEDSSIYLCSVVVQSGNTIYFGEGSWLTVV.